Listed below are T cell receptor beta chains from one sample, sequenced in a study of CD8 T cells in ankylosing spondylitis. MiXCR was run by TCRdb on the 5' RACE reads, yielding one entry per CDR3 protein. The table has fewer than 650,000 distinct CDR3 sequences, roughly an eighth seen once. The material sequenced was blood, either unsorted or a sorted T cell fraction (not recorded which). These TCRs come from a male donor with ankylosing spondylitis. CDR3s include the opening cysteine and the closing phenylalanine or tryptophan.

v_call: TRBV12-3/TRBV12-4
j_call: TRBJ2-1
cdr3_length: 12
cdr3_aa: CASSPNNVGQFF

v_call: TRBV5-1
j_call: TRBJ1-6
cdr3_length: 15
cdr3_aa: CASRGQGISNSPLHF

v_call: TRBV10-3
j_call: TRBJ2-2
cdr3_length: 16
cdr3_aa: CAISLSGKSNTGELFF

v_call: TRBV13
j_call: TRBJ2-1
cdr3_length: 16
cdr3_aa: CASSFGRAFIYNEQFF

v_call: TRBV7-8
j_call: TRBJ2-5
cdr3_length: 13
cdr3_aa: CASSRAQVRTQYF

v_call: TRBV15
j_call: TRBJ1-6
cdr3_length: 17
cdr3_aa: CATSRDWGSSYNSPLHF

v_call: TRBV14
j_call: TRBJ1-2
cdr3_length: 15
cdr3_aa: CASSQFRSGIYGYTF

v_call: TRBV29-1
j_call: TRBJ2-7
cdr3_length: 14
cdr3_aa: CSVSPWDRAYEQYF

v_call: TRBV24-1
j_call: TRBJ2-1
cdr3_length: 12
cdr3_aa: CATSDGPRLISF

v_call: TRBV12-3/TRBV12-4
j_call: TRBJ1-1
cdr3_length: 12
cdr3_aa: CASSFLGAEAFF

v_call: TRBV7-2
j_call: TRBJ2-2
cdr3_length: 16
cdr3_aa: CASSSQGGGNTGELFF

v_call: TRBV18
j_call: TRBJ2-6
cdr3_length: 16
cdr3_aa: CASSWAQGSGANVLTF

v_call: TRBV6-1
j_call: TRBJ2-2
cdr3_length: 16
cdr3_aa: CASSRYTSGNTGELFF

v_call: TRBV24-1
j_call: TRBJ2-3
cdr3_length: 17
cdr3_aa: CATSDQLAGPRTDTQYF

v_call: TRBV20-1
j_call: TRBJ1-5
cdr3_length: 14
cdr3_aa: CSATGGGIFQPQHF

v_call: TRBV6-2/TRBV6-3
j_call: TRBJ2-2
cdr3_length: 15
cdr3_aa: CASSYDRASAGELFF

v_call: TRBV29-1
j_call: TRBJ2-1
cdr3_length: 14
cdr3_aa: CSANRGSIDNEQFF

v_call: TRBV7-7
j_call: TRBJ2-1
cdr3_length: 16
cdr3_aa: CASSLTAGVSYNEQFF

v_call: TRBV12-3/TRBV12-4
j_call: TRBJ2-5
cdr3_length: 14
cdr3_aa: CASSSDRFQETQYF

v_call: TRBV7-2
j_call: TRBJ2-4
cdr3_length: 15
cdr3_aa: CASSLGPGAENIQYF

v_call: TRBV5-1
j_call: TRBJ2-7
cdr3_length: 14
cdr3_aa: CASSSTGLYYEQYF

v_call: TRBV3-1
j_call: TRBJ2-1
cdr3_length: 17
cdr3_aa: CASSQDLLRGFFNEQFF

v_call: TRBV7-9
j_call: TRBJ1-5
cdr3_length: 15
cdr3_aa: CASSLGVGGYQPQHF

v_call: TRBV24-1
j_call: TRBJ2-5
cdr3_length: 11
cdr3_aa: CATRQGETQYF

v_call: TRBV12-3/TRBV12-4
j_call: TRBJ1-5
cdr3_length: 18
cdr3_aa: CASSLGPGQGLFNQPQHF

v_call: TRBV12-3/TRBV12-4
j_call: TRBJ1-5
cdr3_length: 14
cdr3_aa: CASSFNREYQPQHF

v_call: TRBV5-1
j_call: TRBJ2-1
cdr3_length: 15
cdr3_aa: CASRTGEARDNEQFF

v_call: TRBV3-1
j_call: TRBJ1-1
cdr3_length: 13
cdr3_aa: CASSRDVDTEAFF

v_call: TRBV18
j_call: TRBJ2-7
cdr3_length: 12
cdr3_aa: CASSPSGGEQYF

v_call: TRBV12-3/TRBV12-4
j_call: TRBJ2-5
cdr3_length: 13
cdr3_aa: CASSEAGVETQYF

v_call: TRBV29-1
j_call: TRBJ1-1
cdr3_length: 14
cdr3_aa: CSGKAGASDTEAFF

v_call: TRBV20-1
j_call: TRBJ1-1
cdr3_length: 15
cdr3_aa: CSARDYVRGDTEAFF

v_call: TRBV12-3/TRBV12-4
j_call: TRBJ2-5
cdr3_length: 16
cdr3_aa: CASSNRLAGGSRTQYF

v_call: TRBV19
j_call: TRBJ2-7
cdr3_length: 13
cdr3_aa: CASSPGTVYEQYF

v_call: TRBV29-1
j_call: TRBJ1-3
cdr3_length: 14
cdr3_aa: CSVEGDYSGNTIYF

v_call: TRBV2
j_call: TRBJ2-7
cdr3_length: 15
cdr3_aa: CASRYREAITYEQYF

v_call: TRBV5-4
j_call: TRBJ2-3
cdr3_length: 14
cdr3_aa: CASTREVGTDTQYF

v_call: TRBV29-1
j_call: TRBJ1-2
cdr3_length: 11
cdr3_aa: CSAPGIYGYTF

v_call: TRBV11-2
j_call: TRBJ2-2
cdr3_length: 15
cdr3_aa: CASSLAGRGAGELFF

v_call: TRBV4-1
j_call: TRBJ1-1
cdr3_length: 15
cdr3_aa: CASSPSSVENTEAFF

v_call: TRBV29-1
j_call: TRBJ2-7
cdr3_length: 13
cdr3_aa: CSVVQQGNLEQYF

v_call: TRBV7-9
j_call: TRBJ2-1
cdr3_length: 14
cdr3_aa: CASSLGESYNEQFF

v_call: TRBV2
j_call: TRBJ2-7
cdr3_length: 14
cdr3_aa: CASSGTSGRYEQYF

v_call: TRBV2
j_call: TRBJ2-6
cdr3_length: 15
cdr3_aa: CASSGWGGGANVLTF

v_call: TRBV5-1
j_call: TRBJ2-1
cdr3_length: 16
cdr3_aa: CASSLGAAGSYNEQFF

v_call: TRBV29-1
j_call: TRBJ1-1
cdr3_length: 12
cdr3_aa: CSVDQGGTEAFF

v_call: TRBV5-1
j_call: TRBJ2-2
cdr3_length: 15
cdr3_aa: CASSLVIGGTGELFF

v_call: TRBV7-6
j_call: TRBJ2-3
cdr3_length: 17
cdr3_aa: CASSLGRGLTWTDTQYF

v_call: TRBV10-1
j_call: TRBJ2-3
cdr3_length: 15
cdr3_aa: CASSESGTGADTQYF

v_call: TRBV20-1
j_call: TRBJ2-1
cdr3_length: 15
cdr3_aa: CSARDRAGAYNEQFF

v_call: TRBV7-2
j_call: TRBJ1-4
cdr3_length: 14
cdr3_aa: CASSLGGWNEKLFF